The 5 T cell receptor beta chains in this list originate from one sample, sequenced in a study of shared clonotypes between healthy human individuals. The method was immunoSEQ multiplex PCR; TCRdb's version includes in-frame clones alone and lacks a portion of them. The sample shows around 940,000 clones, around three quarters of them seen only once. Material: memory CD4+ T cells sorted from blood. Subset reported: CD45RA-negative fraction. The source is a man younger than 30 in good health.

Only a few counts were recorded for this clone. The DNA of the CDR3 is TGCGCCAGCAGCTCCGGACAGACCCTAAGCACTGAAGCTTTCTTT. This sequence encodes CASSSGQTLSTEAFF. The chain combines TRBV5-1 with TRBJ1-1; possible D gene TRBD1, 6 bases. V shed 3 bases and J shed 4 bases, with 16 bases lying between them. This CDR3 has 15 residues. Germline V CDR1 and CDR2: SGHRS, YFSETQ.

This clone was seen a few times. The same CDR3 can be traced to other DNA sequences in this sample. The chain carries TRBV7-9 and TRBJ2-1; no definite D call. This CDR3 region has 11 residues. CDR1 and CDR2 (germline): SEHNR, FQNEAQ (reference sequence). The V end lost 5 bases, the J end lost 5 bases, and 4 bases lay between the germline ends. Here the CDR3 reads CASSLNNEQFF. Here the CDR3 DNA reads TGTGCCAGCAGCCTTAACAATGAGCAGTTCTTC.

The CDR3 DNA is TGTGCCAGCAGTGATGGCGGGAGGGATACGCAGTATTTT. As protein: CASSDGGRDTQYF. The chain carries TRBV2 and TRBJ2-3, with TRBD2 identical over 8 bases. After removal of 3 bases from V and 6 bases from J, the junction contained 2 bases not matched to a gene. The CDR3 is 13 residues long. Germline values: CDR1 SNHLY, CDR2 FYNNEI.

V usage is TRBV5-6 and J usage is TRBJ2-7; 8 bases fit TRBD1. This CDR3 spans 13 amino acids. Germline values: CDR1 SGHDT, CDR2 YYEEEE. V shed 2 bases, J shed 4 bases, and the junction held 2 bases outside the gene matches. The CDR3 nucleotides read TGTGCCAGCAGCTTCCAGGGGGCTTACGAGCAGTACTTC. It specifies CASSFQGAYEQYF.

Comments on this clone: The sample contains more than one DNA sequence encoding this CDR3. CDR3: CASSLGANTEAFF. DNA of the CDR3: TGCGCCAGTAGTCTAGGGGCTAACACTGAAGCTTTCTTT. The chain couples TRBV5-1 to TRBJ1-1; TRBD1 is a possible D gene (5 bases). CDR3 length: 13 residues. Trimming cost V 8 bases and J 2 bases, with 13 bases left between them. Germline CDR1 reads SGHRS; CDR2 reads YFSETQ. The whole variable domain, remainder taken from reference TRBV5-1 and TRBJ1-1, is KAGVTQTPRYLIKTRGQQVTLSCSPISGHRSVSWYQQTPGQGLQFLFEYFSETQRNKGNFPGRFSGRQFSNSRSEMNVSTLELGDSALYLCASSLGANTEAFFGQGTRLTVV.